This entry features one T cell receptor beta chain sequence. At one boundary the junction diverges from the germline segment, which might be a read error. The sample is drawn from a study of blood T cell repertoires in COVID-19. Study context: Both acute and convalescent COVID-19 samples were obtained from the United States, Italy and Spain. PBMCs, B-cell-depleted T cells, or T cells were the source of the cDNA or gDNA that made up the material.

The repertoire was sequenced with immunoSEQ multiplex PCR; TCRdb's copy has only in-frame clones and lacks some. The sample lists about 28,000 clones; over 75% were seen once. CDR1 is SSHAT, CDR2 FNYEAQ, per germline (reference sequence). The CDR3 totals 13 residues. The TCR sequence derives from a man between 60 and 75 years old with COVID-19, enrolled during active disease. Sequencing was done on a sample of peripheral blood. The chain has TRBV7-7 and TRBJ1-1; a possible D gene is TRBD1 (5 bases). CDR3 bases: TGTGCTAGCAGCCCCGGGGGGAGCACTGAAGCTTTCTTT. This codes for CASSPGGSTEAFF.